The 10 T cell receptor beta chains in this list originate from one sample, sequenced in a study of shared clonotypes between healthy human individuals. The protocol was immunoSEQ multiplex PCR, while the TCRdb copy is restricted to in-frame clones and leaves out a portion. The repertoire consists of about 2.3 million clones, with 85% to 95% occurring once and the leading ten covering under 0.45%. The sequenced sample consisted of naive CD4+ T cells from PBMCs. Subset denoted: CD45RA+ positively selected. The receptor set was obtained from a man aged 18 to 29 in good health. Some clones in this sample may be carry-over from other donors' samples.

The chain has TRBV18 and TRBJ1-2; tentative D call: TRBD1 (5 bases). V lost 0 bases, J lost 5 bases, and 19 bases lay in between. The CDR3 extends over 17 amino acids. The germline V gene has CDR1 KGHSH and CDR2 LQKENI. CDR3 in DNA: TGTGCCAGCTCACCACCGTCGGGCAGGGCTAACCTTTATGGCTACACCTTC. Protein product: CASSPPSGRANLYGYTF.

As concerns this clone: This sample includes further DNA sequences coding for the same CDR3. The CDR3 loop is CASSPLAGVVNEQFF. CDR3 coding DNA: TGTGCCAGCAGCCCACTAGCGGGAGTAGTCAATGAGCAGTTCTTC. The chain has TRBV7-2 and TRBJ2-1, with TRBD2 identical over 11 bases. CDR3 length equals 15 residues. CDR1 and CDR2 (germline): SGHTA, FQGNSA. V lost 5 bases, J lost 6 bases, and 6 bases stayed unmatched. The full variable domain, its missing parts supplied by reference TRBV7-2 and TRBJ2-1, is GAGVSQSPSNKVTEKGKDVELRCDPISGHTALYWYRQSLGQGLEFLIYFQGNSAPDKSGLPSDRFSAERTGGSVSTLTIQRTQQEDSAVYLCASSPLAGVVNEQFFGPGTRLTVL.

This sequence joins TRBV6-1 and TRBJ1-1; no reliable D call. The V gene's germline CDR1 is MNHNS and CDR2 SASEGT. V was clipped by 6 bases and J by 1 base, with 9 bases between them. The CDR3 runs 13 residues. CDR3 bases: TGTGCCAGCAGCCCAGGACCGAACACTGAAGCTTTCTTT. The encoded protein is CASSPGPNTEAFF.

The chain is built from TRBV27 and TRBJ1-5; D perhaps matches TRBD1 (6 bases). Trimming shortened V by 0 bases and J by 0 bases, and 12 bases separated the two germline ends. The length of the CDR3 is 17 residues. Per the germline V gene, CDR1 is MNHEY and CDR2 is SMNVEV (reference sequence). CDR3 sequence: CASSLSGTPYSNQPQHF. The DNA of the CDR3 is TGTGCCAGCAGTTTATCGGGGACACCCTATAGCAATCAGCCCCAGCATTTT.

This chain joins TRBV2 and TRBJ2-7; perhaps TRBD1 as D (6 bases). CDR3 length: 15 amino acids. V lost 6 bases to trimming and J lost 0 bases, with 15 bases between them. Germline loops: CDR1 SNHLY, CDR2 FYNNEI. The CDR3 region is CASRRPGTLSYEQYF. The CDR3 coding sequence is TGTGCCAGCAGACGCCCCGGGACACTCTCCTACGAGCAGTACTTC.

CDR3 coding DNA: TGCGCCAGCAGAGACGCCGGGACAGGGGTTTTGGGTAGGTCCTACGAGCAGTACTTC. Protein sequence: CASRDAGTGVLGRSYEQYF. The rearrangement uses TRBV5-1 and TRBJ2-7; 10 bases agree with TRBD1. Germline V gene data show CDR1 as SGHRS and CDR2 as YFSETQ. Losses at the gene ends were 5 bases for V and 1 base for J; bases not matched to a gene: 18. The CDR3 has 19 amino acids. Full variable domain (rest looked up from reference TRBV5-1 and TRBJ2-7): KAGVTQTPRYLIKTRGQQVTLSCSPISGHRSVSWYQQTPGQGLQFLFEYFSETQRNKGNFPGRFSGRQFSNSRSEMNVSTLELGDSALYLCASRDAGTGVLGRSYEQYFGPGTRLTVT.

This chain joins TRBV4-1 and TRBJ2-3; possible D gene TRBD2, 6 bases. V was shortened by 4 bases and J by 0 bases, with 17 bases between the two germline ends. CDR3 length: 17 residues. The germline CDR1 and CDR2 sequences are MGHRA and YSYEKL. CDR3 region: CASSPAGQGSSTDTQYF. CDR3 in DNA: TGCGCCAGCAGCCCCGCGGGGCAGGGATCTAGCACAGATACGCAGTATTTT.

V usage is TRBV18 and J usage is TRBJ2-3; tentatively, D is TRBD2 (6 bases). This CDR3 is 16 amino acids long. Per the germline V gene, CDR1 is KGHSH and CDR2 is LQKENI. V was shortened by 3 bases and J by 2 bases, with 15 bases between the two germline ends. CDR3 sequence reads: CASSPLIADATDTQYF. CDR3 coding DNA: TGTGCCAGCTCACCTTTGATAGCGGACGCCACAGATACGCAGTATTTT.

The V and J genes are TRBV7-3 and TRBJ2-7; the D call may be TRBD1 or TRBD2 (5 bases each). V lost 2 bases to trimming and J lost 5 bases, with 13 bases between them. From germline, CDR1 is SGHTA and CDR2 FQGTGA. This CDR3 has 14 amino acids. The CDR3 is CASSLVGRANEQYF. The CDR3 coding sequence is TGTGCCAGCAGCTTAGTGGGACGAGCAAACGAGCAGTACTTC.

The V and J genes are TRBV18 and TRBJ1-5; 7 bases align to TRBD1. The germline gives CDR1 KGHSH, CDR2 LQKENI. The CDR3 sequence is 14 residues long. With 0 bases clipped from V and 7 bases from J, the junction kept 3 bases outside the gene matches. The CDR3 nucleotides read TGTGCCAGCTCACCACCCGACAGGGCGCAGCCCCAGCATTTT. This codes for CASSPPDRAQPQHF.